One T cell receptor (beta chain) is described in this entry. The antigen this receptor binds is unknown. No base quality information exists; no much larger clone differs at one position. This record belongs to a study of blood T cell repertoires in COVID-19 (dated by TCRdb to 2020 to 2021). Study-level background: The collaborator samples originated in the United States, Italy and Spain and spanned the acute and convalescent phases of COVID-19. The prospective study material was composed of cDNA or gDNA derived from T cells, B-cell-depleted T cells, or PBMCs. Deeply sampled blood TCRbeta repertoires from subjects exposed to, actively infected with, or recovered from COVID-19 were included in the dataset. The repertoires were released in a freely available public database meant as a resource for research on the immune response to SARS-CoV-2. The samples were drawn from the first 160 participants of the ongoing ImmuneRACE study and from 1,254 subjects provided by 6 global collaborators. The sample metadata nearly always contained a de-identified subject ID, COVID-19 status, age in years and sex. Where HLA class I and class II types were available, the types were taken from metadata supplied by the sample provider, not from assay-based typing. The research as a whole found: Clinical and demographic metadata were provided uncurated, with the amount varying by source and participant.

TCRbeta CDR3 regions were amplified from genomic DNA using the immunoSEQ Assay, a bias-controlled multiplex PCR. The paper's processing steps were these. The number of nucleated cells in each sample was estimated by amplification of reference gene primers within the assay. Sequence reads were collapsed and filtered to measure the absolute abundance of every unique TCRbeta CDR3 rearrangement. Productive Simpson clonality was computed per sample as the square root of Simpson's diversity index over productive rearrangements. The clones in this table, taken by TCRdb from immuneACCESS, are in-frame only. Not every clone is retained; where verified, under half of the shortfall comes from an unresolved V gene, and the cause of the rest is unknown. V and J calls plus clone size are reproduced from that table; the DNA served to infer D and trimming. The sample table shows about 140,000 clones, and about four fifths are seen once. The top ten constitute 1.5% to 2% of the sample.

From the cysteine through the phenylalanine, the CDR3 covers 13 amino acids. Kept here is only the CDR3 DNA, which spans 39 bases and is read in frame from base 1. Relative to germline, V is 3 bases shorter and J is 4 bases shorter, with 8 bases between their ends. CDR1 SGHRS and CDR2 YFSETQ are derived from the germline V gene. Whole blood was collected in K2EDTA tubes by collaborating institutions according to the institutions' own protocols. Collaborator samples were shipped for TCRbeta analysis as frozen whole blood, isolated PBMCs, or DNA extracted from either sample type. The sample was peripheral blood. This chain is built from TRBV5-1 and TRBJ1-5, and perhaps TRBD1 as D gene, on 6 matching bases. This sequence was found in a human donor in a cohort sampled during active COVID-19. DNA sequence: TGCGCCAGCAGCTGGGACACTAATCAGCCCCAGCATTTT. This yields the protein CASSWDTNQPQHF.